This record looks at one TCR beta chain sequence and its context. The antigen is unknown. The likely explanation is a read error, given a far larger clone one base away. The germline gives CDR1 SGHKS, CDR2 YYEKEE (reference sequence). Trimming removed 4 bases from V and 8 bases from J, with 12 bases in between. CDR3 length equals 12 residues. Researchers ran the PCR with 60 Vbeta and 13 Jbeta primers. Using immunoSEQ multiplex PCR, the repertoire was profiled, and TCRdb retains in-frame clones only, with some absent. The table records some 190,000 clones, over 60% of them present only once. The record originates from a study of cytomegalovirus exposure and HLA in healthy donors. Overall study: As released early, the data held some 85 million unique TCRs from HLA-typed donors.

Overall study results and limits: Excluded: some indistinguishable V segments such as TRBV6-2 and TRBV6-3.

The V gene is TRBV5-5, the J gene TRBJ1-2; D possibly corresponds to TRBD1 (6 bases). The TCR comes from a man aged 30-40 years in good health and CMV-seropositive. Sequencing used PBMCs. The CDR3 here is CASSEGGRGYTF. CDR3 nucleotide sequence: TGTGCCAGCAGCGAGGGGGGGCGAGGCTACACCTTC.